Below are 25 T cell receptor beta chains sequenced from a single sample in a study of T cell responses to AZD1222 COVID-19 vaccine. Profiled with immunoSEQ multiplex PCR; TCRdb holds only in-frame clones, not every one. This sample yields about 140,000 clones, of which 85% to 95% are seen a single time; around 0.9% belongs to the top ten. The sample here was peripheral blood, taken on day 0 of MenACWY control vaccination. The receptor set was obtained from an adult in good health.

The CDR3 DNA reads TGTGCCAGAGGGATTGGGAACACCGGGGAGCTGTTTTTT. Translated: CARGIGNTGELFF. The chain recombines TRBV2 with TRBJ2-2; D gene ambiguous. Per germline, CDR1 SNHLY and CDR2 FYNNEI. V lost 9 bases to trimming and J lost 1 base, with 9 bases between them. The CDR3 runs to 13 residues.

J is TRBJ2-7 and V is TRBV19, with D perhaps matching TRBD1 (6 bases). The CDR3 covers 14 residues. CDR1 is LNHDA, CDR2 SQIVND, per germline (reference sequence). Trimming pared 5 bases from V and 0 bases from J, leaving 11 bases between. CDR3 sequence: CASSPRQVSYEQYF. CDR3 DNA: TGTGCCAGTAGTCCCCGACAGGTCTCCTACGAGCAGTACTTC.

This chain connects TRBV9 to TRBJ2-7; D gene unclear. The V end was cut by 0 bases, the J end by 6 bases, with 4 bases between. The CDR3 loop spans 11 amino acids. Germline V gives CDR1 SGDLS, CDR2 YYNGEE. Here the CDR3 DNA reads TGTGCCAGCAGCGTAGGGTCCGAGCAGTACTTC. Its protein is CASSVGSEQYF.

The chain uses TRBV2 and TRBJ2-5, with 11 bases lining up with TRBD2. The CDR3 has 15 residues. Germline V CDR1 and CDR2: SNHLY, FYNNEI. V shed 6 bases and J 4 bases; nucleotides not matched to a gene: 7. CDR3 DNA sequence: TGTGCCAGCAGATTGATAGCGGGGGGGCGAGAGACCCAGTACTTC. Translating it yields CASRLIAGGRETQYF.

The V gene is TRBV2, the J gene TRBJ1-2, with D uncertain. Germline CDR1 and CDR2: SNHLY and FYNNEI. This CDR3 region has 13 residues. Trimming pared 6 bases from V and 4 bases from J, leaving 12 bases between. The CDR3 is CASRKSESYGYTF. The CDR3 nucleotides are TGTGCCAGCAGGAAGAGCGAGTCCTATGGCTACACCTTC.

The chain combines TRBV5-4 with TRBJ1-4, with 8 bases lining up with TRBD1. The germline CDR1 and CDR2 sequences are SGHNT and YYREEE (reference sequence). There are 14 residues in the CDR3. The trim removed 5 bases at V and 8 bases at J, leaving 8 bases unmatched. This CDR3 reads CASRSDRVGEKLFF. The CDR3 bases are TGTGCCAGCAGATCGGACAGGGTAGGGGAAAAACTGTTTTTT.

The genes are TRBV5-1 and TRBJ2-2; maybe TRBD2 (5 bases). This CDR3 contains 15 residues. V lost 1 base and J lost 7, with 14 bases in between. From germline, CDR1 is SGHRS and CDR2 YFSETQ. CDR3 DNA: TGCGCCAGCAGCTTGTCGGGGTTTATCGGCGGGGAGCTGTTTTTT. Translation: CASSLSGFIGGELFF. The entire variable domain, with the rest obtained from reference TRBV5-1 and TRBJ2-2, is as follows: KAGVTQTPRYLIKTRGQQVTLSCSPISGHRSVSWYQQTPGQGLQFLFEYFSETQRNKGNFPGRFSGRQFSNSRSEMNVSTLELGDSALYLCASSLSGFIGGELFFGEGSRLTVL.

The chain links TRBV4-3 to TRBJ1-2, with a tentative D call TRBD1 (5 bases). The CDR3 covers 16 residues. Trimming removed 1 base at V and 11 bases at J, with 23 bases between. CDR1 is LGHNA and CDR2 is YSLEER in the germline V gene. The CDR3 DNA reads TGCGCCAGCAGCCAAGGAAATGCACGTCGGGACGGCCAGTACACCTTC. Translation gives CASSQGNARRDGQYTF.

Written as DNA, the CDR3 is TGTGCCATCAGTGAGTCTAGCACCGGGGAGCTGTTTTTT. It yields the protein CAISESSTGELFF. This chain connects TRBV10-3 to TRBJ2-2; D is ambiguous. CDR3 length: 13 residues. From germline, CDR1 is ENHRY and CDR2 SYGVKD. Trimming cost V 0 bases and J 4 bases, with 3 bases left between them.

This clone was seen a single time. The chain joins TRBV3-1 (or the pseudogene TRBV3-2) to TRBJ2-7, with 8 bases that match TRBD2. Germline trimming cut 3 bases from V and 1 base from J; bases unmatched to any gene: 2. CDR1 and CDR2 (germline): LGHDT, YNNKEL (reference sequence). The CDR3 has 14 amino acids. CDR3 sequence reads: CASSQAGGSYEQYF. The CDR3 coding sequence is TGTGCCAGCAGCCAGGCGGGAGGATCCTACGAGCAGTACTTC.

The chain uses TRBV9 and TRBJ2-1; D may be TRBD2 (7 bases). This CDR3 has 18 residues. Trimming removed 4 bases from V and 1 base from J, with 21 bases in between. Germline CDR1 is SGDLS and CDR2 is YYNGEE. CDR3 sequence reads: CASSKGVGGRLSYNEQFF. CDR3 coding DNA: TGTGCCAGCAGCAAGGGGGTAGGCGGGAGATTGTCCTACAATGAGCAGTTCTTC.

The rearrangement joins TRBV28 to TRBJ1-1; D is possibly TRBD1 (6 bases). The CDR3 covers 15 residues. Germline V gives CDR1 MDHEN, CDR2 SYDVKM. The germline V and J ends were trimmed by 1 base and 4 bases, with 13 bases remaining between them. The CDR3: CASSLFIRDTTEAFF. The CDR3 DNA reads as TGTGCCAGCAGTTTATTCATCCGGGACACCACTGAAGCTTTCTTT. Variable domain in full (rest from reference TRBV28 and TRBJ1-1): DVKVTQSSRYLVKRTGEKVFLECVQDMDHENMFWYRQDPGLGLRLIYFSYDVKMKEKGDIPEGYSVSREKKERFSLILESASTNQTSMYLCASSLFIRDTTEAFFGQGTRLTVV.

The V and J genes are TRBV9 and TRBJ1-5, with D perhaps TRBD1 (5 bases). The CDR3 consists of 14 residues. V was cut by 2 bases and J by 5 bases, with 11 bases left in between. The germline V gene has CDR1 SGDLS and CDR2 YYNGEE. The CDR3 nucleotides read TGTGCCAGCAGCGTCCAGGGTGAAGATCAGCCCCAGCATTTT. Translation gives CASSVQGEDQPQHF.

The CDR3 reads CASSVDPGWNTEAFF. CDR3 DNA: TGTGCCAGCAGCGTAGATCCAGGTTGGAACACTGAAGCTTTCTTT. This sequence joins TRBV9 and TRBJ1-1, with no clear D. Germline V lookup: CDR1 SGDLS, CDR2 YYNGEE. Trimming cost V 0 bases and J 1 base, with 10 bases left between them. The CDR3 extends over 15 amino acids.

The gene calls are TRBV4-1 and TRBJ1-1; 11 bases are shared with TRBD1. CDR1 and CDR2 (germline): MGHRA, YSYEKL. The V gene end was trimmed by 4 bases and the J gene end by 4 bases; junction bases not matched to a gene: 11. This CDR3 contains 17 residues. The CDR3 loop is CASSPLVGTGGATEAFF. The CDR3 DNA sequence: TGCGCCAGCAGCCCTCTCGTAGGGACAGGGGGTGCCACTGAAGCTTTCTTT.

The rearrangement uses TRBV28 and TRBJ1-6; TRBD1 agrees at 7 bases. The germline V gene has CDR1 MDHEN and CDR2 SYDVKM. The CDR3 consists of 15 residues. V shed 6 bases and J 10 bases; nucleotides not matched to a gene: 12. CDR3 amino acids: CASSPPDRDGSPLHF. For the CDR3, the DNA is TGTGCCAGCAGCCCCCCTGACAGGGACGGGTCACCCCTCCACTTT.

The chain has TRBV28 and TRBJ1-1; a weak D match, TRBD1 (5 bases). V lost 3 bases, J lost 4 bases, and 15 bases lay in between. The CDR3 totals 15 residues. Germline V gives CDR1 MDHEN, CDR2 SYDVKM. CDR3 DNA sequence: TGTGCCAGCAGTTTTGATCAGGGCGCGGCCACTGAAGCTTTCTTT. Protein product: CASSFDQGAATEAFF.

This chain uses TRBV5-1 with TRBJ2-5, with a weak D call TRBD1 (6 bases). Germline-derived CDR1 and CDR2 are SGHRS and YFSETQ. There are 15 residues in the CDR3. Trimming pared 6 bases from V and 1 base from J, leaving 16 bases between. This CDR3 reads CASTRGGNLQETQYF. The CDR3, as DNA: TGCGCCAGCACCCGAGGGGGAAACCTCCAAGAGACCCAGTACTTC.

The chain has TRBV10-3 and TRBJ1-2, with D hard to call. CDR3 length: 13 residues. Germline V lookup: CDR1 ENHRY, CDR2 SYGVKD. The V and J ends lost 5 bases and 2 bases respectively, with 9 bases between them. CDR3 amino acids: CAISPKTNYGYTF. Written as DNA, the CDR3 is TGTGCCATCAGTCCCAAAACCAACTATGGCTACACCTTC.

The rearrangement links TRBV4-3 to TRBJ1-6; D uncertain. The CDR3 loop spans 16 amino acids. The ends were cut back, 0 bases at V and 4 bases at J, with 10 bases in the middle. From germline, CDR1 is LGHNA and CDR2 YSLEER. CDR3 in amino acids: CASSQEEVPYNSPLHF. The CDR3 DNA follows: TGCGCCAGCAGCCAAGAGGAGGTCCCATATAATTCACCCCTCCACTTT.

This rearrangement joins TRBV3-1 (or the pseudogene TRBV3-2) to TRBJ2-5; 7 nucleotides agree with TRBD2. With 6 bases clipped from V and 5 bases from J, the junction kept 6 bases outside the gene matches. CDR3 length: 13 residues. Germline loops: CDR1 LGHDT, CDR2 YNNKEL (reference sequence). DNA of the CDR3: TGTGCCAGCAGGACCGGGGGGTCCGAGACCCAGTACTTC. It encodes CASRTGGSETQYF.

The chain uses TRBV5-4 and TRBJ2-1, with unresolved D. Trimming left V 5 bases short and J 2 bases short, with 11 bases between. Looked up from germline, CDR1 is SGHNT and CDR2 is YYREEE (reference sequence). This CDR3 comprises 14 residues. The CDR3 reads CASRQGPAYNEQFF. The CDR3 nucleotides read TGTGCCAGCAGACAAGGACCGGCCTACAATGAGCAGTTCTTC.

The V gene is TRBV6-1, the J gene TRBJ2-7; D not resolved. Trimming shortened V by 2 bases and J by 9 bases, and 14 bases separated the two germline ends. Germline V gives CDR1 MNHNS, CDR2 SASEGT. The CDR3 covers 13 residues. Written as DNA, the CDR3 is TGTGCCAGCAGTGAATATAAGGCGGACGGGCAGTACTTC. Its protein product is CASSEYKADGQYF.

The table lists this clone with a count of one. The chain joins TRBV7-2 to TRBJ2-5; D call uncertain. The CDR3 loop spans 15 amino acids. In germline, CDR1 is SGHTA, CDR2 FQGNSA. With 4 bases removed from V and 2 bases from J, the gap between germline ends came to 14 bases. The CDR3 region is CASSSPRAAQETQYF. Here the CDR3 DNA reads TGTGCCAGCAGCTCCCCCCGGGCAGCACAAGAGACCCAGTACTTC.

For the CDR3, the DNA is TGCGCCAGCAGCTTGGCGTCCGGGAATTCTGGCTATGGCTACACCTTC. Translating it yields CASSLASGNSGYGYTF. The V call is TRBV5-1, the J call TRBJ1-2; D is undetermined. There are 16 residues in the CDR3. Germline CDR1 reads SGHRS; CDR2 reads YFSETQ. Trimming pared 0 bases from V and 4 bases from J, leaving 16 bases between.